Listed below are T cell receptor beta chains from one sample, sequenced in a study of CD8 T cells in ankylosing spondylitis. MiXCR was run by TCRdb on the 5' RACE reads, yielding one entry per CDR3 protein. The repertoire holds roughly 700,000 distinct CDR3 sequences, with 15% to 20% as singletons. What was sequenced was blood, either unsorted or a sorted T cell fraction (not recorded which). Every receptor here comes from a male donor with ankylosing spondylitis. The conserved cysteine and the conserved F or W are not part of the CDR3 here.

V: TRBV9
J: TRBJ2-1
CDR3: ASSVGGMGGTSQF

V: TRBV12-3/TRBV12-4
J: TRBJ1-2
CDR3: ASTFTGGVSGYT

V: TRBV27
J: TRBJ2-1
CDR3: ASSSGFSYNEQF

V: TRBV7-2
J: TRBJ2-3
CDR3: ASELAGRTDTQY

V: TRBV19
J: TRBJ1-2
CDR3: ASSKAGQAVYGYT

V: TRBV9
J: TRBJ2-5
CDR3: ASSVALGETQY

V: TRBV12-3/TRBV12-4
J: TRBJ2-3
CDR3: ASGRTGRSDTQY

V: TRBV5-6
J: TRBJ2-5
CDR3: ASSWRLAPQETQY

V: TRBV4-2
J: TRBJ2-5
CDR3: ASSQEGSGSYQETQY

V: TRBV20-1
J: TRBJ1-5
CDR3: SARQDRGRNQPQH

V: TRBV27
J: TRBJ1-5
CDR3: ASRGGQGVPQH

V: TRBV2
J: TRBJ1-1
CDR3: ASRGSATNTEAF

V: TRBV4-1
J: TRBJ2-7
CDR3: ASSQEGRNEQY

V: TRBV20-1
J: TRBJ2-7
CDR3: SASKLESNYEQY

V: TRBV5-1
J: TRBJ2-5
CDR3: ASSWGLAGNLQETQY

V: TRBV4-1
J: TRBJ2-5
CDR3: ASSPLRASAQRQETQY

V: TRBV6-5
J: TRBJ1-1
CDR3: ASSYPGTGANTEAF

V: TRBV20-1
J: TRBJ2-7
CDR3: SALFTLAGSYEQY

V: TRBV11-2
J: TRBJ2-5
CDR3: ASSLPGAGGPKETQY

V: TRBV12-3/TRBV12-4
J: TRBJ2-2
CDR3: ASSLKGNTGELF

V: TRBV24-1
J: TRBJ2-1
CDR3: ATSDMGPNSYNEQF

V: TRBV7-2
J: TRBJ2-7
CDR3: ASSLIGRASGSYEQY

V: TRBV20-1
J: TRBJ1-5
CDR3: SARDRGGENQPQH

V: TRBV7-2
J: TRBJ2-2
CDR3: ASSFGQANTGELF

V: TRBV29-1
J: TRBJ2-2
CDR3: SVHRGAGELF

V: TRBV9
J: TRBJ1-6
CDR3: ASSPQGHGSSPLH

V: TRBV28
J: TRBJ1-1
CDR3: ASSLIADSEAF

V: TRBV29-1
J: TRBJ2-1
CDR3: SVLGEVLSYNEQF

V: TRBV25-1
J: TRBJ2-3
CDR3: ASSAYRPGGGDTQY

V: TRBV6-1
J: TRBJ2-2
CDR3: ASSTRGSGSGGELF

V: TRBV10-3
J: TRBJ1-2
CDR3: AISESGGAMFGYT

V: TRBV7-9
J: TRBJ2-5
CDR3: ASSRGLGGTQY

V: TRBV4-2
J: TRBJ2-3
CDR3: ASSQHTGGDTSTDTQY

V: TRBV27
J: TRBJ1-2
CDR3: ASTSLGTRGANYGYT

V: TRBV4-2
J: TRBJ2-3
CDR3: ASSQDEGADTQY

V: TRBV28
J: TRBJ2-5
CDR3: ASSFDPSQETQY

V: TRBV4-2
J: TRBJ2-5
CDR3: ASSLSWDRKETQY

V: TRBV27
J: TRBJ1-1
CDR3: ASRRLAGRNTEAC

V: TRBV12-3/TRBV12-4
J: TRBJ1-6
CDR3: ASTLLGSGSPLH